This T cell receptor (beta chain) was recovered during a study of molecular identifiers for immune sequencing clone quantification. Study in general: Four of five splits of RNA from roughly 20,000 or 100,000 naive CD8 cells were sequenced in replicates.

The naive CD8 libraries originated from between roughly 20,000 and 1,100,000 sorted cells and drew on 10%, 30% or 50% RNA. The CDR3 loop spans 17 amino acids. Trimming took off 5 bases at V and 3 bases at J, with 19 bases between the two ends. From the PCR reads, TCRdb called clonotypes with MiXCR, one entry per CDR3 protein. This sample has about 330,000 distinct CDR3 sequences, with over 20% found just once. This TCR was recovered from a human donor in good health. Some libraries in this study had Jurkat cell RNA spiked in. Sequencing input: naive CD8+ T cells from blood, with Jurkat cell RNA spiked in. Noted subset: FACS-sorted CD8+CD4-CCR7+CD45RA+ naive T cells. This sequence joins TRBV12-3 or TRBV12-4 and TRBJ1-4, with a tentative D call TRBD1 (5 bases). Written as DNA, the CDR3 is TGTGCCAGCAGTCCAGAAGGGTTTGGGGCTCCTAATGAAAAACTGTTTTTT. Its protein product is CASSPEGFGAPNEKLFF.